Presented here are 4 T cell receptor beta chains from one specimen sequenced in a study of T cells in localized non-small cell lung cancer. Measured with immunoSEQ multiplex PCR; TCRdb has only the in-frame clones, and not every one. The repertoire includes 25,000 to 30,000 clones, 70% to 90% of them detected once, and around 2.8% sits in the top ten. The sample here was peripheral blood, taken before any cancer treatment. These receptors all come from a woman aged 18-55 years with stage I lung adenocarcinoma.

The chain is built from TRBV7-6 and TRBJ2-5, with D tentatively TRBD1 (5 bases). V gave up 1 base and J gave up 5 bases, with 14 bases separating them. Germline V CDR1 and CDR2: SGHVS, FNYEAQ. The CDR3 length is 15 residues. This CDR3 is CASSLVGLSSETQYF. CDR3 in DNA: TGTGCCAGCAGCTTAGTGGGGCTATCTTCGGAGACCCAGTACTTC.

The gene calls are TRBV7-9 and TRBJ1-4; D might be TRBD1 (6 bases). The CDR3 sequence is 17 residues long. Looked up from germline, CDR1 is SEHNR and CDR2 is FQNEAQ (reference sequence). V lost 3 bases and J lost 6, with 20 bases in between. The CDR3 bases are TGTGCCAGCAGCTTCGGTAGGACGTCAAGGGGGGATGAAAAACTGTTTTTT. It translates to CASSFGRTSRGDEKLFF.

This rearrangement joins TRBV7-9 to TRBJ1-2, with a tentative D call TRBD1 (6 bases). V shed 2 bases and J shed 3 bases, with 10 bases lying between them. There are 14 residues in the CDR3. Germline V lookup: CDR1 SEHNR, CDR2 FQNEAQ (reference sequence). Written as DNA, the CDR3 is TGTGCCAGCAGCTTATCTAGGACAGACTATGGCTACACCTTC. Encoded protein: CASSLSRTDYGYTF.

The chain employs TRBV7-2 and TRBJ2-4, with TRBD2 matching 14 bases. This CDR3 region has 19 residues. CDR1 and CDR2 from the germline V gene are SGHTA and FQGNSA. V shed 5 bases, J shed 2 bases, and the junction held 11 bases outside the gene matches. CDR3 in amino acids: CASSLRGWTSGRTKNIQYF. The CDR3 DNA sequence: TGTGCCAGCAGCCTCAGGGGGTGGACTAGCGGGAGGACCAAAAACATTCAGTACTTC.